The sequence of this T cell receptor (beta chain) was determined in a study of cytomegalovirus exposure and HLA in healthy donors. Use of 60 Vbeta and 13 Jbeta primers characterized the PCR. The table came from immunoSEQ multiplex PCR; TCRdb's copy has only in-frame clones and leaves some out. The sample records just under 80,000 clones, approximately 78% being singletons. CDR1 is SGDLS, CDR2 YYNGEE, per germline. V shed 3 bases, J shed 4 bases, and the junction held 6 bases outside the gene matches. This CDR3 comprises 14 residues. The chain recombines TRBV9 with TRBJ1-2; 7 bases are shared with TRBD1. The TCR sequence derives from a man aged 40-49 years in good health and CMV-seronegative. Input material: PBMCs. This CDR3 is CASSAGKGAYGYTF. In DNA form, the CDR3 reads TGTGCCAGCAGCGCTGGCAAGGGGGCCTATGGCTACACCTTC.